This T cell receptor beta chain was observed in a study of PD-1 blockade in classical Hodgkin lymphoma. Sequencing was performed with immunoSEQ multiplex PCR; in TCRdb, only in-frame clones are kept and a portion is missing. This sample has 10,000 to 15,000 clones, with 88% found just once. Deletions cut 4 bases from V and 2 bases from J, with 17 bases between. Germline CDR1 SGDLS, CDR2 YYNGEE. The CDR3 has 16 amino acids. Findings and limits, study-wide: A reduction in baseline TCR diversity was reportedly seen in newly diagnosed patients relative to healthy donors. Whoever responded completely had baseline diversity much like that seen in newly diagnosed patients.

The sample's time point: cycle 4 day 1 (C4D1), after 5 to 7 weeks of nivolumab. No patient escaped relapse after autologous stem cell transplantation, and brentuximab vedotin exposure varied. Researchers report purifying CD4+ T cells from thawed PBMCs by magnetic negative selection. Turning to this clone: The antigen remains undetermined.

This rearrangement joins TRBV9 to TRBJ2-3, with a tentative D call TRBD1 (6 bases). This receptor was obtained from a human donor with classical Hodgkin lymphoma. The input for sequencing was CD4+ T cells from blood, taken before the fourth cycle of nivolumab. The DNA for the CDR3 is TGTGCCAGCAGCCTCCAAACAGGGTCCCACACAGATACGCAGTATTTT. Residues: CASSLQTGSHTDTQYF.